This entry lists 29 T cell receptor beta chains sequenced from one sample in a study of blood T cell repertoires in COVID-19. This table comes from immunoSEQ multiplex PCR, and its TCRdb copy is limited to in-frame clones, with some not included. The sample includes 200,000 to 300,000 clones, more than 75% of them seen just once. The material sequenced was peripheral blood. These receptors all stem from a woman between 70 and 85 years old with active or convalescent COVID-19.

The rearrangement joins TRBV21-1 to TRBJ2-7; the tabulated D call, TRBD2, remains unverified against the DNA. TRBV21-1 is a listed pseudogene. This CDR3 is 11 amino acids long. CDR3 loop: CARTRSREQYF. The CDR3, as DNA: TGTGCCAGGACTAGAAGCCGTGAGCAGTACTTC.

This chain joins TRBV7-2 and TRBJ2-5, with TRBD1 as a possible D gene (6 bases). V was pared by 4 bases and J by 5 bases, with 23 bases between. This CDR3 has 17 amino acids. CDR1 is SGHTA, CDR2 FQGNSA, per germline. CDR3 in amino acids: CASSSSFVGANGETQYF. CDR3 coding DNA: TGTGCCAGCAGCTCTTCCTTTGTGGGGGCCAACGGGGAGACCCAGTACTTC.

The chain recombines TRBV5-1 with TRBJ2-7, with D possibly being TRBD1 (7 bases). This CDR3 is built from 13 residues. V was cut by 0 bases and J by 6 bases, with 10 bases left in between. Germline V gene lookup returns CDR1 SGHRS and CDR2 YFSETQ. DNA of the CDR3: TGCGCCAGCAGCTTGGGACAGGGAGGCGAGCAGTACTTC. It translates to CASSLGQGGEQYF.

The chain links TRBV7-9 to TRBJ1-5; 8 bases are shared with TRBD1. This CDR3 has 14 amino acids. Trimming took 5 bases from V and 9 from J; bases not matched to a gene: 9. Germline-derived CDR1 and CDR2 are SEHNR and FQNEAQ (reference sequence). The DNA of the CDR3 is TGTGCCAGCAGCCCCGGACAGGGCGATCCGCCCCAGCATTTT. It codes for CASSPGQGDPPQHF.

This chain links TRBV13 with TRBJ2-3; the D is unclear. Germline CDR1 is PRHDT and CDR2 is FYEKMQ (reference sequence). Trimming pared 4 bases from V and 2 bases from J, leaving 4 bases between. The CDR3 is made up of 12 amino acids. CDR3 residues: CASSSNTDTQYF. The CDR3 nucleotides read TGTGCCAGCAGCTCCAACACAGATACGCAGTATTTT. Full variable domain (outside the CDR3, taken from reference TRBV13 and TRBJ2-3): AAGVIQSPRHLIKEKRETATLKCYPIPRHDTVYWYQQGPGQDPQFLISFYEKMQSDKGSIPDRFSAQQFSDYHSELNMSSLELGDSALYFCASSSNTDTQYFGPGTRLTVL.

V usage is TRBV3-1 (or the pseudogene TRBV3-2) and J usage is TRBJ1-1, with D uncertain. The germline V and J ends were trimmed by 1 base and 3 bases, with 15 bases remaining between them. Germline V gene sequence: CDR1 LGHDT, CDR2 YNNKEL (reference sequence). The CDR3 loop spans 16 amino acids. CDR3 amino acids: CASSQVLNTLDTEAFF. The CDR3 nucleotides are TGTGCCAGCAGCCAAGTTCTTAACACCCTAGACACTGAAGCTTTCTTT.

This chain joins TRBV4-3 and TRBJ1-5; D is ambiguous. V gave up 3 bases and J gave up 2 bases, with 17 bases separating them. Germline CDR1 and CDR2: LGHNA and YSLEER. This CDR3 region has 17 residues. CDR3 region: CASSHHFDSSGNQPQHF. CDR3 DNA: TGCGCCAGCAGCCATCACTTTGACTCCTCAGGCAATCAGCCCCAGCATTTT.

The CDR3 sequence is CASSYSSRTATDTQYF. The CDR3 nucleotides read TGTGCCAGCAGTTACTCGTCACGGACAGCGACGGATACGCAGTATTTT. The chain recombines TRBV6-5 with TRBJ2-3, with a tentative D call TRBD1 (6 bases). There are 16 residues in the CDR3. From germline, CDR1 is MNHEY and CDR2 SVGAGI. V lost 0 bases and J lost 6, with 16 bases in between.

The chain couples TRBV25-1 to TRBJ1-2; maybe TRBD1 (6 bases). V lost 2 bases, J lost 4 bases, and 20 bases lay in between. Germline V gene sequence: CDR1 MGHDK, CDR2 SYGVNS. CDR3 length equals 17 residues. CDR3 loop: CASSEGGAGPALYGYTF. The CDR3 DNA sequence: TGTGCCAGCAGTGAAGGGGGGGCCGGGCCGGCCCTCTATGGCTACACCTTC.

The V and J genes are TRBV7-9 and TRBJ1-4, with D tentatively TRBD1 (6 bases). The CDR3 runs 14 residues. Germline V gene data show CDR1 as SEHNR and CDR2 as FQNEAQ (reference sequence). Trimming stripped 6 bases from V and 5 bases from J, with 13 bases between. The CDR3 bases are TGTGCCAGCAGTCCAGGGGCGAAGAATGAAAAACTGTTTTTT. This gives the protein CASSPGAKNEKLFF. The entire variable domain, with the rest obtained from reference TRBV7-9 and TRBJ1-4, is as follows: DTGVSQNPRHKITKRGQNVTFRCDPISEHNRLYWYRQTLGQGPEFLTYFQNEAQLEKSRLLSDRFSAERPKGSFSTLEIQRTEQGDSAMYLCASSPGAKNEKLFFGSGTQLSVL.

The V gene is TRBV5-1, the J gene TRBJ2-2, with TRBD2 identical over 8 bases. The germline gives CDR1 SGHRS, CDR2 YFSETQ. The CDR3 is 17 residues long. V lost 4 bases to trimming and J lost 2 bases; unmatched junction nucleotides: 10. The CDR3 DNA reads TGCGCCAGCAGCCAAAAAAAAAGCGGGGGTAACACCGGGGAGCTGTTTTTT. Translated, it gives CASSQKKSGGNTGELFF.

The chain links TRBV7-2 to TRBJ1-4; 10 bases are a match to TRBD1. The CDR3 is made up of 15 amino acids. Germline trimming cut 5 bases from V and 8 bases from J; bases unmatched to any gene: 8. Germline V gives CDR1 SGHTA, CDR2 FQGNSA. CDR3 DNA sequence: TGTGCCAGCAGCCTACCGGGACAGGGGAACGAAAAACTGTTTTTT. Translating it yields CASSLPGQGNEKLFF. Supplemented by reference TRBV7-2 and TRBJ1-4, the full variable domain reads GAGVSQSPSNKVTEKGKDVELRCDPISGHTALYWYRQSLGQGLEFLIYFQGNSAPDKSGLPSDRFSAERTGGSVSTLTIQRTQQEDSAVYLCASSLPGQGNEKLFFGSGTQLSVL.

Regarding this clone: One end of the junction does not line up with germline, which may come from a read error. V is TRBV6-2 or TRBV6-3 and J is TRBJ1-1; 7 bases agree with TRBD1. Germline loops: CDR1 MNHEY, CDR2 SVGEGT. The CDR3 has 16 residues. The CDR3 nucleotides are TGTGCCAGTAGTTCTCGGCCCGGGACAGTTGACACTGAAGCTTTCTTT. It translates to CASSSRPGTVDTEAFF.

The chain is built from TRBV5-5 and TRBJ1-6; D may be TRBD1 (5 bases). V dropped 2 bases and J dropped 8 bases, with 14 bases sitting between them. The CDR3 totals 15 residues. Germline CDR1 is SGHKS and CDR2 is YYEKEE (reference sequence). The CDR3 region is CASSFLLQDDSPLHF. CDR3 bases: TGTGCCAGCAGCTTTCTTTTACAGGATGATTCACCCCTCCACTTT.

This chain uses TRBV7-2 with TRBJ1-1; maybe TRBD1 (5 bases). With 6 bases removed from V and 4 bases from J, the gap between germline ends came to 15 bases. Per germline, CDR1 SGHTA and CDR2 FQGNSA. The CDR3 has 14 residues. This chain's CDR3 is CASRLHRDSTEAFF. CDR3 DNA: TGTGCCAGCAGGCTCCACCGGGACTCCACTGAAGCTTTCTTT.

The V and J genes are TRBV12-3 or TRBV12-4 and TRBJ1-1, with D maybe TRBD1 (5 bases). Trimming removed 3 bases at V and 7 bases at J, with 12 bases between. CDR3 length: 13 residues. CDR3 in amino acids: CASSLATQVEAFF. The CDR3 DNA is TGTGCCAGCAGTTTGGCGACACAGGTTGAAGCTTTCTTT.

The chain recombines TRBV19 with TRBJ1-4; D is ambiguous. Trimming cost V 7 bases and J 10 bases, with 13 bases left between them. Germline CDR1 LNHDA, CDR2 SQIVND (reference sequence). The CDR3 is 12 residues long. CDR3 in DNA: TGTGCCAGTACCCCAGCAGGAGGAAAACTGTTTTTT. Protein: CASTPAGGKLFF.

This chain links TRBV19 with TRBJ1-5; possible D gene TRBD1, 6 bases. Germline CDR1 reads LNHDA; CDR2 reads SQIVND (reference sequence). The CDR3 consists of 11 residues. The V gene lost 2 bases and the J gene lost 11 bases, with 7 bases spanning the gap. In DNA, the CDR3 is TGTGCCAGTAGTATAAAGGGGGCCCAGCATTTT. Its protein product is CASSIKGAQHF.

CDR3 loop: CASSGVDSSYEQYF. CDR3 bases: TGCGCCAGCAGTGGTGTTGATAGCTCCTACGAGCAGTACTTC. This chain connects TRBV10-1 to TRBJ2-7; no clear D. The germline CDR1 and CDR2 sequences are WNHNN and SYGVQD (reference sequence). The V gene lost 4 bases and the J gene lost 0 bases, with 10 bases spanning the gap. This CDR3 comprises 14 residues.

The V call is TRBV12-3 or TRBV12-4, the J call TRBJ1-1; no clear D gene. This CDR3 comprises 12 residues. The V end lost 7 bases, the J end lost 1 base, and 7 bases lay between the germline ends. DNA for the CDR3: TGTGCCAGCAACCGGGGGAACACTGAAGCTTTCTTT. Translated, it gives CASNRGNTEAFF.

CDR3 DNA: TGTGCCAGCACCAGGGGGATGAACACTGAAGCTTTCTTT. It is translated as CASTRGMNTEAFF. The J gene is TRBJ1-1, the V gene TRBV6-5; TRBD1 aligns across 7 bases. The V gene end was trimmed by 7 bases and the J gene end by 0 bases; junction bases not matched to a gene: 2. The CDR3 sequence is 13 residues long. Germline V CDR1 and CDR2: MNHEY, SVGAGI.

This clone showed up just once. In nucleotides, the CDR3 is TGTGCCAGCAGTTACGAGGGATCCGGCACAGATACGCAGTATTTT. Protein: CASSYEGSGTDTQYF. The genes are TRBV6-5 and TRBJ2-3; D possibly corresponds to TRBD2 (5 bases). Germline CDR1 reads MNHEY; CDR2 reads SVGAGI. CDR3 size: 15 residues. The V and J ends lost 2 bases and 1 base respectively, with 10 bases between them.

The rearrangement links TRBV2 to TRBJ2-4; 7 bases are shared with TRBD1. The CDR3 consists of 15 residues. The trim removed 2 bases at V and 5 bases at J, leaving 6 bases unmatched. Germline CDR1 is SNHLY and CDR2 is FYNNEI. CDR3 residues: CASSEPTGFQNIQYF. DNA of the CDR3: TGTGCCAGCAGTGAACCGACAGGGTTTCAAAACATTCAGTACTTC.

V gene TRBV12-5 combines with J gene TRBJ1-1; the D is unclear. CDR3 length: 10 residues. Trimming shortened V by 10 bases and J by 7 bases, and 10 bases separated the two germline ends. Germline V CDR1 and CDR2: LGHNT, FRNRAP. This chain's CDR3 is CATSIDEAFF. The CDR3 DNA sequence: TGTGCTACCAGTATCGATGAAGCTTTCTTT.

This rearrangement joins TRBV2 to TRBJ1-2; D not certain. V gave up 3 bases and J gave up 8 bases, with 13 bases separating them. The germline gives CDR1 SNHLY, CDR2 FYNNEI. The CDR3 covers 13 residues. Written as DNA, the CDR3 is TGTGCCAGCAGTGATGGGCGACCTCGAGGCTACACCTTC. Translation: CASSDGRPRGYTF.

V and J are TRBV5-8 and TRBJ2-7, with a weak D call TRBD1 (7 bases). The germline V gene encodes CDR1 SGHTS and CDR2 YDEGEE. V lost 0 bases and J 3 bases, leaving 10 bases between the germline ends. There are 14 residues in the CDR3. CDR3 nucleotide sequence: TGTGCCAGCAGCTTGGCAGGGGGAGGCTACGAGCAGTACTTC. Its protein product is CASSLAGGGYEQYF. Drawing the rest from reference TRBV5-8 and TRBJ2-7, the complete variable domain is EAGVTQSPTHLIKTRGQQATLRCSPISGHTSVYWYQQALGLGLQFLLWYDEGEERNRGNFPPRFSGRQFPNYSSELNVNALELEDSALYLCASSLAGGGYEQYFGPGTRLTVT.

The V and J genes are TRBV10-1 and TRBJ2-1; 7 bases map to TRBD2. Germline V gene sequence: CDR1 WNHNN, CDR2 SYGVQD (reference sequence). The CDR3 has 15 residues. J lost 8 bases, V lost 8 bases, and 15 bases had no gene match. The CDR3: CASRSEGGIADEQFF. CDR3 DNA: TGCGCCAGCCGGTCGGAGGGAGGGATAGCGGATGAGCAGTTCTTC.

This clone was observed a single time. The V and J genes are TRBV5-4 and TRBJ2-5; TRBD1 is a possible D gene (5 bases). This CDR3 is built from 12 residues. Trimming stripped 7 bases from V and 5 bases from J, with 12 bases between. Germline CDR1 is SGHNT and CDR2 is YYREEE (reference sequence). CDR3 sequence reads: CASGATGETQYF. The DNA of the CDR3 is TGTGCCAGCGGGGCAACCGGGGAGACCCAGTACTTC.

The gene calls are TRBV28 and TRBJ1-2; D unresolved. The CDR3 sequence is 11 residues long. V lost 4 bases to trimming and J lost 8 bases, with 8 bases between them. Germline values: CDR1 MDHEN, CDR2 SYDVKM. The DNA for the CDR3 is TGTGCCAGCAGTTCTCCCTCGGGCTACACCTTC. Its translation: CASSSPSGYTF.